This TCR beta chain was sequenced in a study of blood T cell repertoires in COVID-19. Germline CDR1 and CDR2: SQVTM and ANQGSEA. Trimming left V 6 bases short and J 2 bases short, with 10 bases between. CDR3 size: 12 residues. The assay was immunoSEQ multiplex PCR, and TCRdb's table has in-frame clones only and misses some. The sample has about 45,000 clones, about 85% seen once. The chain employs TRBV29-1 and TRBJ1-2; no firm D call. The sequencing sample was made of peripheral blood. The receptor was isolated from a woman aged 80 or over with acute or convalescent COVID-19. The CDR3 nucleotides are TGCAGCGTGGGAGGCACGAACTATGGCTACACCTTC. Translation: CSVGGTNYGYTF.